This T cell receptor (beta chain) stems from a study of blood T cells in healthy people across ages. Sample-barcoded 5' priming and a J-beta primer mix drove a second PCR of roughly 6 to 12 cycles. TCRdb re-called the 5' RACE reads through MiXCR, storing one row per CDR3 protein. The sample includes some 560,000 distinct CDR3 sequences, about a quarter of them seen just once. Study-level points and caveats: A roughly linear fall in TCR beta diversity per million T cells was seen with increasing age.

V lost 0 bases and J lost 4; bases outside the gene matches: 8. The length of the CDR3 is 17 residues. Germline CDR1 reads MGHRA; CDR2 reads YSYEKL. This clonotype appeared a few times. Its specificity is not known. The same data also went into a second study, on T cells of mothers and their children. From that report: Thymic selection shapes TCR recombination output similarly in related and unrelated pairs.

The TCR was taken from a boy between 2 and 10 years old in good health. Source material: blood. The chain employs TRBV4-1 and TRBJ1-2, with TRBD1 matching 10 bases. The chain's CDR3 is CASSQEADRGLSYGYTF. Written as DNA, the CDR3 is TGCGCCAGCAGCCAAGAGGCCGACAGGGGGCTTAGCTATGGCTACACCTTC.